This T cell receptor beta chain was captured in a study of blood T cell repertoires in COVID-19. Per the authors' pipeline: Nucleated cell counts were estimated from reference gene primer amplification. Repertoires were generated with immunoSEQ multiplex PCR, while TCRdb's copy carries only in-frame clones and drops some. The DNA gave D and trimming, while V, J and clone size come from that table. Of around 150,000 clones detected, 82% appear once; the ten largest clones hold around a fifth. The length of the CDR3 is 13 residues. J gave up 6 bases and V 5 bases, and 4 bases lay outside the gene matches. The germline CDR1 and CDR2 sequences are MNHEY and SVGEGT.

The chain joins TRBV6-2 or TRBV6-3 to TRBJ1-2; 9 bases fit TRBD1. The clonotype was recovered from an elderly woman with acute or convalescent COVID-19. The sequenced sample was peripheral blood. For the CDR3, the DNA is TGTGCCAGCAGTGCAGGGACAGGGAATGGCTACACCTTC. Translation: CASSAGTGNGYTF.